The 6 T cell receptor beta chains presented below share a single source sample, sequenced in a study of shared clonotypes between healthy human individuals. Repertoires were generated with immunoSEQ multiplex PCR, while TCRdb's copy carries only in-frame clones and drops some. The data contain millions of clones, roughly 93% of them singletons. Sequenced material: naive CD4+ T cells from PBMCs. The subset here: CD45RA+ positively selected. These TCRs come from a man between 18 and 29 years old in good health. Some clones in this sample may be carry-over from other donors' samples.

The J gene is TRBJ1-3, the V gene TRBV6-6; D is possibly TRBD1 (6 bases). Trimming took off 7 bases at V and 2 bases at J, with 12 bases between the two ends. Germline assignment: CDR1 MNHNY and CDR2 SVGAGI (reference sequence). The CDR3 runs 14 residues. The CDR3 sequence: CASNPSGAGNTIYF. The CDR3 region has the DNA TGTGCCAGCAACCCCTCAGGGGCTGGAAACACCATATATTTT.

The CDR3: CASSEREGQYGYTF. CDR3 DNA sequence: TGTGCCAGCAGTGAAAGGGAGGGTCAGTACGGCTACACCTTC. This chain uses TRBV6-1 with TRBJ1-2; D unclear. This CDR3 region has 14 residues. The germline gives CDR1 MNHNS, CDR2 SASEGT. V dropped 2 bases and J dropped 8 bases, with 15 bases sitting between them.

This clone was seen only once. The chain joins TRBV6-1 to TRBJ2-1; TRBD2 matches 11 bases. The CDR3 length is 16 residues. Germline trimming cut 4 bases from V and 3 bases from J; bases unmatched to any gene: 5. Germline values: CDR1 MNHNS, CDR2 SASEGT. The DNA of the CDR3 is TGTGCCAGCAGTGGGACTAGCGGGCCTCACTACAATGAGCAGTTCTTC. Residues: CASSGTSGPHYNEQFF.

The chain uses TRBV29-1 and TRBJ2-7; tentative D call: TRBD2 (5 bases). The CDR3 length is 15 residues. The germline V and J ends were trimmed by 8 bases and 0 bases, with 20 bases remaining between them. The germline CDR1 and CDR2 sequences are SQVTM and ANQGSEA. The CDR3 sequence: CSPDPPCGSSYEQYF. The CDR3 DNA follows: TGCAGCCCAGACCCCCCCTGCGGGTCCTCCTACGAGCAGTACTTC.

This clone was picked up one time. The chain has TRBV4-3 and TRBJ2-5; perhaps TRBD2 as D (7 bases). Germline values: CDR1 LGHNA, CDR2 YSLEER. The CDR3 has 15 residues. Trimming cost V 0 bases and J 4 bases, with 12 bases left between them. CDR3 sequence reads: CASSQEGGRGETQYF. For the CDR3, the DNA is TGCGCCAGCAGCCAAGAGGGGGGGCGGGGAGAGACCCAGTACTTC.

The rearrangement uses TRBV10-3 and TRBJ1-1; D is possibly TRBD1 (6 bases). V dropped 2 bases and J dropped 3 bases, with 16 bases sitting between them. CDR3 length equals 16 residues. Germline lookup yields CDR1 ENHRY and CDR2 SYGVKD. CDR3 nucleotides: TGTGCCATCAGTGAGCCCCTAGGGGGTGGGGACACTGAAGCTTTCTTT. It encodes CAISEPLGGGDTEAFF.